The 13 T cell receptor beta chains listed next were all sequenced from one sample in a study of T cells after yellow fever vaccination. TCRdb itself ran the 5' RACE reads through MiXCR, one entry per CDR3 protein. In the table there are a few hundred thousand distinct CDR3 sequences, about 17% of which are singletons. The sequencing here drew on PBMCs, taken 4 to 5 days after the first yellow fever vaccination. All receptors derive from a man between 18 and 35 years old who received the YFV17D yellow fever vaccine.

This clonotype was counted between two and nine times. The chain links TRBV7-2 to TRBJ1-6, with D hard to call. This CDR3 has 16 amino acids. The germline gives CDR1 SGHTA, CDR2 FQGNSA. V was cut by 1 base and J by 0 bases, with 7 bases left in between. The CDR3 region has the DNA TGTGCCAGCAGCTTAGTGGTTAGCTCCTATAATTCACCCCTCCACTTT. It encodes CASSLVVSSYNSPLHF.

The rearrangement uses TRBV19 and TRBJ2-2, with D unresolved. Germline V CDR1 and CDR2: LNHDA, SQIVND (reference sequence). V lost 5 bases, J lost 2 bases, and 12 bases lay in between. The CDR3 is 15 amino acids. This chain's CDR3 is CASSSRMRNTGELFF. The DNA of the CDR3 is TGTGCCAGTAGTTCCCGGATGAGAAACACCGGGGAGCTGTTTTTT.

This clonotype has just a few counts. The chain employs TRBV20-1 and TRBJ2-3; 10 positions match TRBD2. Germline V lookup: CDR1 DFQATT, CDR2 SNEGSKA (reference sequence). CDR3 length: 16 amino acids. Trimming took 5 bases from V and 2 from J; bases not matched to a gene: 10. The CDR3 DNA is TGCAGTGCTCCTAGCGGGGGACGCCTCCTCACAGATACGCAGTATTTT. Translating gives CSAPSGGRLLTDTQYF.

The rearrangement links TRBV30 to TRBJ2-5; D unclear. The CDR3 spans 13 residues. The V end was cut by 1 base, the J end by 0 bases, with 6 bases between. Looked up from germline, CDR1 is GTSNPN and CDR2 is SVGIG (reference sequence). The CDR3 protein is CAWSEGNQETQYF. CDR3 coding DNA: TGTGCCTGGAGTGAGGGCAACCAAGAGACCCAGTACTTC.

The gene calls are TRBV7-6 and TRBJ2-2, with TRBD1 as a possible D gene (5 bases). The CDR3 totals 16 residues. V dropped 7 bases and J dropped 0 bases, with 15 bases sitting between them. The germline CDR1 and CDR2 sequences are SGHVS and FNYEAQ. CDR3: CASTDTYPANTGELFF. The CDR3 DNA sequence: TGTGCCAGCACGGACACTTACCCCGCGAACACCGGGGAGCTGTTTTTT. The full variable domain, rest sourced from reference TRBV7-6 and TRBJ2-2, is GAGVSQSPRYKVTKRGQDVALRCDPISGHVSLYWYRQALGQGPEFLTYFNYEAQQDKSGLPNDRFSAERPEGSISTLTIQRTEQRDSAMYRCASTDTYPANTGELFFGEGSRLTVL.

This rearrangement joins TRBV10-3 to TRBJ1-3; no clear D. Per the germline V gene, CDR1 is ENHRY and CDR2 is SYGVKD. V lost 4 bases, J lost 4 bases, and 8 bases lay in between. CDR3 size: 13 residues. CDR3 loop: CAISAVGGNTIYF. The CDR3 DNA sequence: TGTGCCATCAGTGCTGTAGGGGGAAACACCATATATTTT.

This clonotype was found a few times. The rearrangement links TRBV5-1 to TRBJ1-6; TRBD1 might be the D (5 bases). Trimming shortened V by 0 bases and J by 9 bases, and 13 bases separated the two germline ends. CDR1 and CDR2 from the germline V gene are SGHRS and YFSETQ. This CDR3 is built from 15 residues. DNA for the CDR3: TGCGCCAGCAGCTTGGGTTACGGGGGAGGTTCACCCCTCCACTTT. Its protein product is CASSLGYGGGSPLHF.

This clonotype came up a few times. The chain couples TRBV5-1 to TRBJ2-7; D possibly uses TRBD1 or TRBD2 (5 bases each). Germline-derived CDR1 and CDR2 are SGHRS and YFSETQ. The CDR3 loop spans 13 amino acids. Between the trimmed V and J ends, which lost 0 bases and 5 bases, there was a span of 9 bases. In DNA form, the CDR3 reads TGCGCCAGCAGCTTGGCCGGGGCCGACGAGCAGTACGTC. It translates to CASSLAGADEQYV.

This clonotype was recorded a few times. This chain uses TRBV7-2 with TRBJ2-5, with 8 bases lining up with TRBD2. V was clipped by 3 bases and J by 5 bases; unmatched bases: 11. Germline V gives CDR1 SGHTA, CDR2 FQGNSA. This CDR3 comprises 16 residues. The CDR3 spells CASSFGRGRGAETQYF. As DNA, the CDR3 is TGTGCCAGCAGCTTCGGTCGGGGGCGGGGGGCGGAGACCCAGTACTTC.

The rearrangement uses TRBV24-1 and TRBJ2-5; 8 nucleotides align to TRBD2. CDR1 is KGHDR and CDR2 is SFDVKD in the germline V gene. The CDR3 is 16 amino acids. Trimming took 4 bases from V and 3 from J; bases not matched to a gene: 9. The CDR3 DNA follows: TGTGCCACCAGTGACCCCGGGGGGGGGAGAGAAGAGACCCAGTACTTC. Protein product: CATSDPGGGREETQYF.

This clonotype has only a few counts. This chain connects TRBV15 to TRBJ2-5; maybe TRBD1 (6 bases). The CDR3 extends over 12 amino acids. CDR1 LNHNV and CDR2 YYDKDF come from the germline V gene (reference sequence). V lost 4 bases to trimming and J lost 5 bases, with 8 bases between them. The CDR3 bases are TGTGCCACCAGCAAGGGGGACGAGACCCAGTACTTC. This codes for CATSKGDETQYF.

This clonotype was seen a few times. V and J are TRBV27 and TRBJ1-1, with a tentative D call TRBD1 (5 bases). This CDR3 is built from 14 residues. CDR1 is MNHEY and CDR2 is SMNVEV in the germline V gene (reference sequence). Trimming stripped 0 bases from V and 11 bases from J, with 16 bases between. CDR3 DNA: TGTGCCAGCAGTTTATCACCCCTGGGGGTAGGTGCTTTCTTT. Translation: CASSLSPLGVGAFF.

The chain couples TRBV12-5 to TRBJ2-1; 8 nucleotides line up with TRBD2. The CDR3 contains 13 residues. The ends lost 9 bases at V and 6 bases at J; junction bases unmatched: 7. CDR1 LGHNT and CDR2 FRNRAP come from the germline V gene. The CDR3 sequence is CASYREGLNEQFF. CDR3 sequence (DNA): TGTGCTAGCTATCGGGAGGGGCTCAATGAGCAGTTCTTC.